One and the same sample provided the 3 T cell receptor beta chains below, sequenced in a study of blood T cell repertoires in COVID-19. Libraries were prepared by immunoSEQ multiplex PCR; TCRdb keeps only in-frame clonotypes and omits some of them. The repertoire includes some 130,000 clones, around nine tenths of them detected once, and approximately 10% sits in the top ten. Sequenced: peripheral blood. These receptor sequences come from a woman aged 70 to 79 with COVID-19, enrolled during active disease.

The sample holds a few counts of this clone. The CDR3 bases are TGTGCCAGCAGCACAACGAAGGGGTTGAACACTGAAGCTTTCTTT. Amino acids: CASSTTKGLNTEAFF. This chain uses TRBV5-4 with TRBJ1-1, with D tentatively TRBD1 (5 bases). The V and J ends lost 4 bases and 0 bases respectively, with 13 bases between them. This CDR3 spans 15 amino acids. Germline CDR1 and CDR2: SGHNT and YYREEE (reference sequence).

The CDR3: CASSWTGGVSGNTIYF. The CDR3 bases are TGTGCCAGCAGCTGGACAGGGGGCGTCTCTGGAAACACCATATATTTT. V usage is TRBV7-8 and J usage is TRBJ1-3; 11 bases are shared with TRBD1. The V segment lost 4 bases and the J segment 0 bases; nucleotides outside the gene matches: 2. This CDR3 has 16 residues. Germline V CDR1 and CDR2: SGHVS, FQNEAQ.

The V call is TRBV5-1, the J call TRBJ2-3; D may be TRBD1 (5 bases). The ends were cut back, 0 bases at V and 1 base at J, with 15 bases in the middle. Germline V lookup: CDR1 SGHRS, CDR2 YFSETQ. The CDR3 has 17 residues. The CDR3 is CASSLGMTVKGTDTQYF. In DNA form, the CDR3 reads TGCGCCAGCAGCTTGGGGATGACAGTAAAGGGCACAGATACGCAGTATTTT.